The rows below give T cell receptor beta chains drawn from one sample of a study of T-cell reconstitution after alpha-beta-depleted transplantation in children. MiXCR, applied by TCRdb to the PCR reads, yields one record per CDR3 protein. Of around 300,000 distinct CDR3 sequences in the sample, around a tenth are singletons; the top ten hold over 6%. Sequencing used PBMCs, obtained before TCRalphabeta/CD19-depleted stem cell transplant. The receptors here all came from a boy under three years old with acute myeloid leukemia, due to receive a stem cell transplant. CDR3s include the opening cysteine and the closing phenylalanine or tryptophan. The order of the fields is CDR3 protein, CDR3 DNA, V gene, J gene, clone size, D gene. A D gene is named only where the DNA matches it firmly. Only part of the rows carry a size: once, few, many, or a class if the clone is expanded.

CDR3: CSARWGASYEQYF
DNA: TGCAGTGCTAGGTGGGGGGCCTCCTACGAGCAGTACTTC
V: TRBV20-1
J: TRBJ2-7
size: .
D: .

CDR3: CASSLENHRGTEAFF
DNA: TGTGCCAGCAGCTTGGAAAATCACAGGGGCACTGAAGCTTTCTTT
V: TRBV5-4
J: TRBJ1-1
size: many
D: TRBD1

CDR3: CASSDGTGYEQYF
DNA: TGCGCCAGCAGCGACGGGACAGGTTACGAGCAGTACTTC
V: TRBV5-1
J: TRBJ2-7
size: few
D: TRBD1

CDR3: CASSESQPKAGEQFF
DNA: TGTGCCAGCAGTGAATCCCAACCGAAGGCAGGTGAGCAGTTCTTC
V: TRBV25-1
J: TRBJ2-1
size: many
D: .

CDR3: CASSIGNQPQHF
DNA: TGTGCCAGTAGTATCGGTAATCAGCCCCAGCATTTT
V: TRBV19
J: TRBJ1-5
size: few
D: .

CDR3: CSASGTGNSPLHF
DNA: TGCAGTGCCTCCGGGACAGGAAATTCACCCCTCCACTTT
V: TRBV20-1
J: TRBJ1-6
size: many
D: TRBD1

CDR3: CASSSHQGVGGYTF
DNA: TGTGCCAGCAGCTCCCACCAGGGGGTTGGCGGCTACACCTTC
V: TRBV9
J: TRBJ1-2
size: few
D: TRBD1

CDR3: CASKATGFNYGYTF
DNA: TGTGCCAGCAAGGCGACAGGATTTAACTATGGCTACACCTTC
V: TRBV6-1
J: TRBJ1-2
size: many
D: .

CDR3: CASSYTGELFF
DNA: TGTGCCAGCAGTTACACCGGGGAGCTGTTTTTT
V: TRBV28
J: TRBJ2-2
size: many
D: .

CDR3: CASSRDSYYEQYF
DNA: TGTGCCAGCAGCCGGGACTCGTACTACGAGCAGTACTTC
V: TRBV7-9
J: TRBJ2-7
size: .
D: .

CDR3: CSASPGQGTYEQYF
DNA: TGCAGTGCTTCGCCGGGACAGGGGACCTACGAGCAGTACTTC
V: TRBV20-1
J: TRBJ2-7
size: many
D: TRBD1

CDR3: CASDRGIGETQYF
DNA: TGTGCCAGCGACAGGGGGATCGGGGAGACCCAGTACTTC
V: TRBV6-2/TRBV6-3
J: TRBJ2-5
size: many
D: TRBD1

CDR3: CASSPWAFNEKLFF
DNA: TGTGCCAGCAGCCCCTGGGCCTTTAATGAAAAACTGTTTTTT
V: TRBV3-1
J: TRBJ1-4
size: many
D: .

CDR3: CASSLSAGSSYNEQFF
DNA: TGTGCCAGCAGCTTATCAGCGGGGAGCTCCTACAATGAGCAGTTCTTC
V: TRBV7-8
J: TRBJ2-1
size: many
D: TRBD2

CDR3: CASSLHRDGGSIQKPFF
DNA: TGTGCCAGCAGTTTACATCGGGACGGGGGGTCGATCCAAAAGCCGTTCTTC
V: TRBV27
J: TRBJ2-1
size: many
D: TRBD2

CDR3: CSVEGGYGYTF
DNA: TGCAGCGTTGAAGGGGGCTATGGCTACACCTTC
V: TRBV29-1
J: TRBJ1-2
size: many
D: .

CDR3: CASSRGLAFDAGDLFF
DNA: TGTGCCAGCAGCCGCGGACTAGCCTTCGACGCCGGGGATCTGTTTTTT
V: TRBV3-1
J: TRBJ2-2
size: few
D: TRBD2

CDR3: CATSDSRGGVWNEQFF
DNA: TGTGCCACCAGTGACTCGAGGGGGGGCGTTTGGAATGAGCAGTTCTTC
V: TRBV24-1
J: TRBJ2-1
size: few
D: .

CDR3: CASSLAGAGEGYEQYF
DNA: TGCGCCAGCAGCTTGGCAGGGGCGGGAGAGGGGTACGAGCAGTACTTC
V: TRBV5-1
J: TRBJ2-7
size: many
D: .

CDR3: CASSYEGPPRMNTEAFF
DNA: TGTGCCAGCAGTTACGAAGGGCCTCCAAGGATGAACACTGAAGCTTTCTTT
V: TRBV6-5
J: TRBJ1-1
size: few
D: .

CDR3: CATGQGGSPDTQYF
DNA: TGTGCCACCGGCCAAGGGGGGTCCCCAGATACGCAGTATTTT
V: TRBV24-1
J: TRBJ2-3
size: many
D: .

CDR3: CSVEGQGRNYGYTF
DNA: TGCAGCGTTGAGGGACAGGGGAGGAACTATGGCTACACCTTC
V: TRBV29-1
J: TRBJ1-2
size: many
D: TRBD1

CDR3: CSAREPGNTGELFF
DNA: TGCAGTGCTAGAGAGCCGGGGAACACCGGGGAGCTGTTTTTT
V: TRBV20-1
J: TRBJ2-2
size: .
D: .

CDR3: CASRSGWTDTQYF
DNA: TGTGCCAGCAGGAGCGGGTGGACAGATACGCAGTATTTT
V: TRBV28
J: TRBJ2-3
size: few
D: .

CDR3: CASSSGWTDTQYF
DNA: TGTGCCAGCAGCAGCGGGTGGACAGATACGCAGTATTTT
V: TRBV7-2
J: TRBJ2-3
size: few
D: .

CDR3: CASSPWRVYNEQFF
DNA: TGCGCCAGCAGCCCGTGGCGGGTTTACAATGAGCAGTTCTTC
V: TRBV4-3
J: TRBJ2-1
size: many
D: .

CDR3: CASSYLGPGEQPQHF
DNA: TGTGCCAGCAGTTACCTGGGGCCCGGGGAGCAGCCCCAGCATTTT
V: TRBV6-2/TRBV6-3
J: TRBJ1-5
size: many
D: .

CDR3: CATSPDREDQPQHF
DNA: TGTGCCACCAGTCCGGACAGGGAAGATCAGCCCCAGCATTTT
V: TRBV15
J: TRBJ1-5
size: few
D: TRBD1

CDR3: CASSLEGTHSTDTQYF
DNA: TGCGCCAGCAGCTTGGAGGGGACGCATAGCACAGATACGCAGTATTTT
V: TRBV5-1
J: TRBJ2-3
size: many
D: .

CDR3: CASSLGTGHYGYTF
DNA: TGTGCCAGCAGCTTAGGGACAGGGCACTATGGCTACACCTTC
V: TRBV7-8
J: TRBJ1-2
size: many
D: TRBD1

CDR3: CSVRQGLGGYTF
DNA: TGCAGCGTTCGACAGGGCCTGGGTGGCTACACCTTC
V: TRBV29-1
J: TRBJ1-2
size: many
D: TRBD1

CDR3: CASISWGREYF
DNA: TGTGCCAGCATCTCCTGGGGTCGGGAGTACTTC
V: TRBV27
J: TRBJ2-5
size: .
D: .

CDR3: CASSSGQGGGYTF
DNA: TGCGCCAGCAGCTCCGGACAGGGTGGTGGCTACACCTTC
V: TRBV5-1
J: TRBJ1-2
size: few
D: TRBD1

CDR3: CAISHGAYEQYF
DNA: TGTGCCATCAGTCACGGGGCCTACGAGCAGTACTTC
V: TRBV10-3
J: TRBJ2-7
size: .
D: .

CDR3: CASSLPGLQPPDTQYF
DNA: TGTGCCAGCAGTTTGCCGGGACTCCAACCCCCGGATACGCAGTATTTT
V: TRBV12-3/TRBV12-4
J: TRBJ2-3
size: many
D: .

CDR3: CASSFTGNSGNTIYF
DNA: TGTGCCAGCAGTTTCACGGGGAACTCTGGAAACACCATATATTTT
V: TRBV12-3/TRBV12-4
J: TRBJ1-3
size: many
D: .

CDR3: CASSQDPGRGAFF
DNA: TGCGCCAGCAGCCAAGATCCAGGGAGGGGAGCTTTCTTT
V: TRBV4-3
J: TRBJ1-1
size: many
D: .

CDR3: CASSVGTAPNIQYF
DNA: TGTGCCAGCAGCGTTGGGACAGCGCCTAACATTCAGTACTTC
V: TRBV9
J: TRBJ2-4
size: .
D: TRBD1

CDR3: CSAPGLAGGPYSTDTQYF
DNA: TGCAGTGCTCCGGGACTAGCGGGGGGGCCGTATTCTACAGATACGCAGTATTTT
V: TRBV20-1
J: TRBJ2-3
size: many
D: TRBD2

CDR3: CSAGDRNSPLHF
DNA: TGCAGTGCTGGGGATAGGAATTCACCCCTCCACTTT
V: TRBV20-1
J: TRBJ1-6
size: many
D: .

CDR3: CASSPRIWDYEQYF
DNA: TGTGCCAGCAGCCCCCGGATATGGGACTACGAGCAGTACTTC
V: TRBV9
J: TRBJ2-7
size: many
D: .

CDR3: CASSLTGGGYTF
DNA: TGTGCCAGCAGCTTAACAGGGGGAGGCTACACCTTC
V: TRBV7-2
J: TRBJ1-2
size: many
D: TRBD1

CDR3: CASSLDLAGIAKNIQYF
DNA: TGTGCCAGCAGCTTAGATTTAGCGGGCATAGCCAAAAACATTCAGTACTTC
V: TRBV11-2
J: TRBJ2-4
size: many
D: TRBD2

CDR3: CASSFGTSGATDTQYF
DNA: TGCGCCAGCAGCTTCGGCACTAGCGGGGCTACAGATACGCAGTATTTT
V: TRBV5-1
J: TRBJ2-3
size: many
D: TRBD2

CDR3: CASSRGTGLNQPQHF
DNA: TGTGCCAGCAGCCGAGGGACAGGCCTCAATCAGCCCCAGCATTTT
V: TRBV6-2/TRBV6-3
J: TRBJ1-5
size: many
D: TRBD1

CDR3: CASSRSGQGERETQYF
DNA: TGTGCCAGCAGCCGTTCGGGACAGGGCGAAAGAGAGACCCAGTACTTC
V: TRBV11-2
J: TRBJ2-5
size: few
D: TRBD1

CDR3: CASTTDRANSPLHF
DNA: TGTGCCAGCACGACGGATCGGGCTAATTCACCCCTCCACTTT
V: TRBV6-5
J: TRBJ1-6
size: many
D: .

CDR3: CASSSPSGYEQYF
DNA: TGTGCCAGCAGCTCCCCTAGCGGATACGAGCAGTACTTC
V: TRBV7-8
J: TRBJ2-7
size: few
D: TRBD2

CDR3: CATSHNGPHYSYEQYF
DNA: TGTGCCACCAGCCATAACGGTCCCCATTACTCCTACGAGCAGTACTTC
V: TRBV15
J: TRBJ2-7
size: few
D: .

CDR3: CASSIEGQGPLKNTEAFF
DNA: TGTGCCAGTAGTATTGAGGGACAGGGGCCCCTAAAGAACACTGAAGCTTTCTTT
V: TRBV19
J: TRBJ1-1
size: .
D: TRBD1

CDR3: CASSLEKENEQFF
DNA: TGTGCCAGCAGTTTAGAAAAAGAGAATGAGCAGTTCTTC
V: TRBV28
J: TRBJ2-1
size: .
D: .

CDR3: CASSQEARVTEAFF
DNA: TGTGCCAGCAGCCAAGAGGCCAGGGTCACTGAAGCTTTCTTT
V: TRBV14
J: TRBJ1-1
size: .
D: .

CDR3: CASSPQSIQGPTEAFF
DNA: TGTGCCAGCTCACCACAGTCAATTCAGGGCCCCACTGAAGCTTTCTTT
V: TRBV18
J: TRBJ1-1
size: .
D: .

CDR3: CASSDTGYGYTF
DNA: TGTGCCAGCAGCGATACCGGGTATGGCTACACCTTC
V: TRBV21-1
J: TRBJ1-2
size: many
D: .

CDR3: CASSLGGNRRQETQYF
DNA: TGTGCCAGCAGTTTGGGTGGAAATCGGAGGCAAGAGACCCAGTACTTC
V: TRBV28
J: TRBJ2-5
size: few
D: .

CDR3: CASSLGPYGYTF
DNA: TGTGCCAGCAGCTTAGGCCCGTATGGCTACACCTTC
V: TRBV7-8
J: TRBJ1-2
size: many
D: .

CDR3: CASSLGRGNEQYF
DNA: TGTGCCAGCAGCTTAGGCAGGGGGAACGAGCAGTACTTC
V: TRBV7-2
J: TRBJ2-7
size: many
D: TRBD1

CDR3: CASSPARDEQYF
DNA: TGTGCCAGCAGTCCCGCCAGGGACGAGCAGTACTTC
V: TRBV12-3/TRBV12-4
J: TRBJ2-7
size: .
D: .